This TCR beta chain was captured by sequencing in a study of OX40 agonist ivuxolimab in advanced cancers. Sequencing was performed with immunoSEQ multiplex PCR; in TCRdb, only in-frame clones are kept and a portion is missing. The sample comprises approximately 91,000 clones, 87% of which are singletons, and around 4.5% rests with the top ten. Trimming stripped 0 bases from V and 4 bases from J, with 14 bases between. CDR1 and CDR2 (germline): SGHAT, FQNNGV. The CDR3 is 16 amino acids. The TCR originated in an adult with an advanced solid tumor such as melanoma, head and neck, liver or kidney cancer. Sequencing used CD4+ or CD8+ T cells sorted from blood, obtained in a trial of the OX40 agonist ivuxolimab. This chain uses TRBV11-2 with TRBJ2-3; D is uncertain. The chain's CDR3 is CASSLDPRPGADTQYF. In nucleotides, the CDR3 is TGTGCCAGCAGCTTAGACCCCAGGCCGGGCGCAGATACGCAGTATTTT.